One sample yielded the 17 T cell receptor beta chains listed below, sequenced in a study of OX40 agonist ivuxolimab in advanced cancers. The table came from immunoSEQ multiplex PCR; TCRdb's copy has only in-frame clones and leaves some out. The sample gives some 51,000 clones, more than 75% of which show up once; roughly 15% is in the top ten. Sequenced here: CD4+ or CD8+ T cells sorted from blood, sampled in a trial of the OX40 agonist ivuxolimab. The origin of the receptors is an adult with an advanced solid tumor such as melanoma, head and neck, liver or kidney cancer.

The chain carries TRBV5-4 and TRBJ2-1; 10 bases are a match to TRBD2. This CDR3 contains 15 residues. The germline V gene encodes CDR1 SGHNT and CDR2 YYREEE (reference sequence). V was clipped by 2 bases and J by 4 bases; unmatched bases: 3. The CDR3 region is CASSFETSGYNEQFF. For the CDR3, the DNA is TGTGCCAGCAGCTTTGAGACTAGCGGGTACAATGAGCAGTTCTTC.

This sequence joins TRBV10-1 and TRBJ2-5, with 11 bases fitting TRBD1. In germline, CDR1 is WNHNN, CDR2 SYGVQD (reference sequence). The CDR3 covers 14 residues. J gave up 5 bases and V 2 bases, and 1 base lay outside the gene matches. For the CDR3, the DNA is TGCGCCAGCAGTGAGGGGACAGGGGGGGAGACCCAGTACTTC. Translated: CASSEGTGGETQYF.

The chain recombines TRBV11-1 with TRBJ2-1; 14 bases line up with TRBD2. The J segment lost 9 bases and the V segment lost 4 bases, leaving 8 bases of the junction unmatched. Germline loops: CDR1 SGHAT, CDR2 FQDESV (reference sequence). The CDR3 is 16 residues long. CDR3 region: CASSSQTSGRGGEQFF. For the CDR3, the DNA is TGTGCCAGCAGCTCCCAGACTAGCGGGAGGGGGGGTGAGCAGTTCTTC.

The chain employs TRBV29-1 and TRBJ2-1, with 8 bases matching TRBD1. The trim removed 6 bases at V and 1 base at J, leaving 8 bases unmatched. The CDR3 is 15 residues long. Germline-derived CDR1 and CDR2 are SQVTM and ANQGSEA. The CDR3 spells CSVETGERSYNEQFF. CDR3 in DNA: TGCAGCGTCGAGACAGGGGAACGTTCCTACAATGAGCAGTTCTTC.

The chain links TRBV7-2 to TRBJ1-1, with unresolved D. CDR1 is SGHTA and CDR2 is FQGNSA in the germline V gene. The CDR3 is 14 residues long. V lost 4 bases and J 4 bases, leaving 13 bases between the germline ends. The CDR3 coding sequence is TGTGCCAGCAGCTCCAACAGAGCGCGCACTGAAGCTTTCTTT. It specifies CASSSNRARTEAFF.

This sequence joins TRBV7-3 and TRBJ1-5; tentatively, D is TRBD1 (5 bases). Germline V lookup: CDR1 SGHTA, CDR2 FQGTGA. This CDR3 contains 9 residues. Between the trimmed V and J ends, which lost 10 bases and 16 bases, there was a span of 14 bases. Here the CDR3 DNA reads TGTGCCACCCGGGGGGATTCACATTTT. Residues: CATRGDSHF.

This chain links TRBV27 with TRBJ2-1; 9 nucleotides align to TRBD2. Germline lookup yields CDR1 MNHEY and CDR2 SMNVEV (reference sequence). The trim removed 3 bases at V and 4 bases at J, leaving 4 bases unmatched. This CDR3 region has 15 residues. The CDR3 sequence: CASSLVSGRYNEQFF. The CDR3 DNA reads TGTGCCAGCAGTTTGGTTAGCGGGAGATACAATGAGCAGTTCTTC.

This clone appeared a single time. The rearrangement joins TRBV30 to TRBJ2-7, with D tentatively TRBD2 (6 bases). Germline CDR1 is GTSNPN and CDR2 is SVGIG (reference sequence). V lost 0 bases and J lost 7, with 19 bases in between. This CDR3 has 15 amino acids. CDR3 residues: CAWSVLGVSGREQYF. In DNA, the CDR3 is TGTGCCTGGAGTGTGCTTGGGGTCTCAGGGAGGGAGCAGTACTTC.

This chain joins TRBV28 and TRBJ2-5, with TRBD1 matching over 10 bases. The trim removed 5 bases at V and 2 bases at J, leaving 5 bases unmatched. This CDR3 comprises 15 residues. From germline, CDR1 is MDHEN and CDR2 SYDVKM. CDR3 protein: CASSGEDRGQETQYF. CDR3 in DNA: TGTGCCAGCAGTGGGGAGGACAGGGGGCAAGAGACCCAGTACTTC.

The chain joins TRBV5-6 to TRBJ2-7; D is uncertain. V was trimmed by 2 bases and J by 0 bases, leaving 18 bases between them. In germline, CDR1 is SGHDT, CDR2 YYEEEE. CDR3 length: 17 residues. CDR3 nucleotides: TGTGCCAGCAGCTTACCTAAGACAAGATCGAGCTCCTACGAGCAGTACTTC. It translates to CASSLPKTRSSSYEQYF.

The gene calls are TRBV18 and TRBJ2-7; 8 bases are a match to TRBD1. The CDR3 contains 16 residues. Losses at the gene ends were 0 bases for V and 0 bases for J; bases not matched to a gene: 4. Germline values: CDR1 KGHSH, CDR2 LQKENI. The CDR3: CASSPPRDRSSYEQYF. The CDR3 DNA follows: TGTGCCAGCTCACCACCCCGGGACAGGAGCTCCTACGAGCAGTACTTC.

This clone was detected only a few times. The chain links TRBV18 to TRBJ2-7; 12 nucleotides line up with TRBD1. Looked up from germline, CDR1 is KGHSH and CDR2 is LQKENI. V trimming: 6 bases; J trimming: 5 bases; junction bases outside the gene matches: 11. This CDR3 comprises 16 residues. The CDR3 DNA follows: TGTGCCAGCTCCCGGGCCGGGACAGGGGGCCAGAACGAGCAGTACTTC. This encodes CASSRAGTGGQNEQYF.

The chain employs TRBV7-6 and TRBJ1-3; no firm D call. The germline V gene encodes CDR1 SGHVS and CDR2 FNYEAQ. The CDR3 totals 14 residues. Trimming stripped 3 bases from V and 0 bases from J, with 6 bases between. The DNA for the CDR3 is TGTGCCAGCAGCTTCGGATACTCTGGAAACACCATATATTTT. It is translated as CASSFGYSGNTIYF.

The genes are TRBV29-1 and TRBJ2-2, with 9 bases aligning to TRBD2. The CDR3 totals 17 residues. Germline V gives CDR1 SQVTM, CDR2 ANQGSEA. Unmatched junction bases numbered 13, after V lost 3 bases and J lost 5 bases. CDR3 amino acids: CSVDSGSGRSGTGELFF. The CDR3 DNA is TGCAGCGTTGATTCTGGTAGCGGGAGATCGGGAACCGGGGAGCTGTTTTTT.

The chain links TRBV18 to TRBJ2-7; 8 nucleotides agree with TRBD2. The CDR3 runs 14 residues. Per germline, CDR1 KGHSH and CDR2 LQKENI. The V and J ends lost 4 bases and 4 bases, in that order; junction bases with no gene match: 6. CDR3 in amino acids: CASSRSGGFYEQYF. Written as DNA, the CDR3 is TGTGCCAGCTCACGAAGCGGGGGTTTTTACGAGCAGTACTTC.

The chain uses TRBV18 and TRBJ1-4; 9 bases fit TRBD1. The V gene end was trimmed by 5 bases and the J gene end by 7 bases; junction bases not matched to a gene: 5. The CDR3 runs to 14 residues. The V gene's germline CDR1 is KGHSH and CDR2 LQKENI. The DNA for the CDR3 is TGTGCCAGCTCATTCGGGACAGGGCGTGAAAAACTGTTTTTT. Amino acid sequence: CASSFGTGREKLFF.

CDR3 coding DNA: TGTGCCAGCAGCTTATCCCGGACTAGCGGGAACGTAGATACGCAGTATTTT. Residues: CASSLSRTSGNVDTQYF. The chain carries TRBV7-6 and TRBJ2-3; 12 bases fit TRBD2. The trim removed 2 bases at V and 5 bases at J, leaving 8 bases unmatched. The CDR3 is made up of 17 amino acids. Germline V gene sequence: CDR1 SGHVS, CDR2 FNYEAQ.